This is a list of T cell receptor beta chains from one sample in a study of shared clonotypes between healthy human individuals. Generated by immunoSEQ multiplex PCR, the TCRdb table keeps only in-frame clones and is missing some. The sample has hundreds of thousands of clones, about 96% seen once. The sequencing input was naive CD8+ T cells sorted from blood. Receptors were obtained from a man aged 25-40 years in good health. Both conserved end residues are part of each CDR3. The D gene is left open where the match is weak. Rows may omit the clone size; those that give it use once, few, many or a size class.

cdr3_length	v_call	d_call	j_call	clone_size	cdr3_nt	cdr3_aa
15	TRBV5-6	NA	TRBJ1-2	NA	TGTGCCAGCAGCTCGAAGCGGGGAGGGGTATATGGCTACACCTTC	CASSSKRGGVYGYTF
16	TRBV7-6	NA	TRBJ2-3	NA	TGTGCCAGCAGCTTAGAAGTCGGCAGGGGTGGAGATACGCAGTATTTT	CASSLEVGRGGDTQYF
17	TRBV11-2	TRBD2	TRBJ2-1	once	TGTGCCAGCAGCTTATTTGCGGGACTAGGATTATACAATGAGCAGTTCTTC	CASSLFAGLGLYNEQFF
12	TRBV5-1	NA	TRBJ2-1	NA	TGCGCCAGCAATCAGGATGGCAATGAGCAGTTCTTC	CASNQDGNEQFF
15	TRBV7-6	NA	TRBJ2-3	NA	TGTGCCAGCACCCCCGGGGGAGGAAAGACAGATACGCAGTATTTT	CASTPGGGKTDTQYF
13	TRBV7-9	NA	TRBJ2-7	NA	TGTGCCAGCAGCTTAGTCGCCCGGGAGGAGCAGTACTTC	CASSLVAREEQYF
16	TRBV7-6	NA	TRBJ2-1	NA	TGTGCCAGCAGCTTAGCAGTCCAGGGGATGTGGGGTGAGCAGTTCTTC	CASSLAVQGMWGEQFF
14	TRBV11-2	NA	TRBJ2-7	NA	TGTGCCAGCACCACTCCTGACCGTGCCTACGAGCAGTACTTC	CASTTPDRAYEQYF
19	TRBV2	TRBD2	TRBJ2-1	NA	TGTGCCAGCAGTGTTGGTGGTGCTAGCGGGAGCTGGTACTACAATGAGCAGTTCTTC	CASSVGGASGSWYYNEQFF
15	TRBV30	TRBD2	TRBJ2-1	NA	TGTGCCTGGAGTCCCACTCGCGGGGGAGACAATGAGCAGTTCTTC	CAWSPTRGGDNEQFF
12	TRBV7-9	NA	TRBJ2-7	NA	TGTGCCAGCAGCTTAGCCGGGGCCGAGCAGTACTTC	CASSLAGAEQYF
16	TRBV11-2	NA	TRBJ1-2	NA	TGTGCCAGCAGGGAAAGCGCACCGGGACTCTTCGGTGGCTACACCTTC	CASRESAPGLFGGYTF
14	TRBV7-2	NA	TRBJ2-7	NA	TGTGCCAGCAGCTCACCGGGACATTCCTACGAGCAGTACTTC	CASSSPGHSYEQYF
14	TRBV27	NA	TRBJ1-1	NA	TGTGCCAGCACCGCGGTGGGTTATGACACTGAAGCTTTCTTT	CASTAVGYDTEAFF
14	TRBV5-1	NA	TRBJ2-7	NA	TGCGCCAGCAGCTCACTCGGGGATGACTACGAGCAGTACTTC	CASSSLGDDYEQYF
15	TRBV2	NA	TRBJ2-3	NA	TGTGCCAGCAAGGAGAACCCTGGGGGTACAGATACGCAGTATTTT	CASKENPGGTDTQYF
16	TRBV21-1	NA	TRBJ2-1	NA	TGTGCCAGCAGCGGACGAAGGGGACAAATCCTCAATGAGCAGTTCTTC	CASSGRRGQILNEQFF
18	TRBV4-1	TRBD2	TRBJ2-7	NA	TGCGCCAGCAGCCCCAAGGGGGAAGCGGGAGCCCCATCCTACGAGCAGTACTTC	CASSPKGEAGAPSYEQYF
13	TRBV27	NA	TRBJ2-1	NA	TGTGCCAGCAGTTCTGGCCCCTACAATGAGCAGTTCTTC	CASSSGPYNEQFF
10	TRBV20-1	NA	TRBJ2-3	NA	TGCAGTGCTCCGGTCGATACGCAGTATTTT	CSAPVDTQYF
14	TRBV27	NA	TRBJ1-5	NA	TGTGCCAGCAGTTTATCGGCCTACTCCCCGCCCCAGCATTTT	CASSLSAYSPPQHF
18	TRBV7-8	NA	TRBJ2-4	NA	TGTGCCAGCAGCTCCGGCCGGACATCCACTCTAGCCAAAAACATTCAGTACTTC	CASSSGRTSTLAKNIQYF
13	TRBV9	TRBD2	TRBJ2-7	NA	TGTGCCAGCAGCGGGGGCGGGAGTTACGAGCAGTACTTC	CASSGGGSYEQYF
16	TRBV12-5	TRBD2	TRBJ2-1	NA	TGTGCTAGTGGTTTCATTCTGGCGGGAGTAACCCATGAGCAGTTCTTC	CASGFILAGVTHEQFF
16	TRBV27	TRBD2	TRBJ2-5	NA	TGTGCCAGCAGTCCCCGGGTAGCGGGAGCGTCAAGGACCCAGTACTTC	CASSPRVAGASRTQYF
15	TRBV4-1	TRBD2	TRBJ2-7	NA	TGCGCCAGCAGCCAAGGACTAGCCGCGGTCGCCGAGCAGTACTTC	CASSQGLAAVAEQYF
18	TRBV28	TRBD2	TRBJ2-5	NA	TGTGCCAGCAGTCCTAAAATGGGACTAGCGGTACGAGAAGAGACCCAGTACTTC	CASSPKMGLAVREETQYF
15	TRBV2	NA	TRBJ2-7	NA	TGTGCCAGCATCCCAAGGACGGCGGGTGGTTACGAGCAGTACTTC	CASIPRTAGGYEQYF
14	TRBV4-1	NA	TRBJ2-7	NA	TGCGCCAGCAGCCAAAGACAGGGGAGGGACGAGCAGTACTTC	CASSQRQGRDEQYF
14	TRBV30	NA	TRBJ2-7	NA	TGTGCCTGGAGTGTAGACGGCGGCACCTACGAGCAGTACTTC	CAWSVDGGTYEQYF
16	TRBV7-3	TRBD2	TRBJ2-3	NA	TGTGCCAGCAGCTCCTTAGCGGGAGGGCCCCCAGATACGCAGTATTTT	CASSSLAGGPPDTQYF
15	TRBV4-3	NA	TRBJ1-4	NA	TGCGCCAGCAGCCAAGGGGGTGACCATAATGAAAAACTGTTTTTT	CASSQGGDHNEKLFF
13	TRBV7-6	NA	TRBJ2-7	NA	TGTGCCAGCAGCTTAGGGACAGCATACGAGCAGTACTTC	CASSLGTAYEQYF
16	TRBV2	TRBD2	TRBJ2-1	NA	TGTGCCAGCAGGATCCCGGGACTAACAAAGAACAATGAGCAGTTCTTC	CASRIPGLTKNNEQFF
16	TRBV5-5	NA	TRBJ2-1	NA	TGTGCCAGCAGCACACTCGGACAGAACTCCTACAATGAGCAGTTCTTC	CASSTLGQNSYNEQFF
14	TRBV19	TRBD2	TRBJ2-1	NA	TGTGCCACTACTAGCGGGAGGGCCTACAATGAGCAGTTCTTC	CATTSGRAYNEQFF
15	TRBV6-5	TRBD1	TRBJ1-3	NA	TGTGCCAGCACCCCGACAGGGGCGGACGGAAACACCATATATTTT	CASTPTGADGNTIYF
16	TRBV9	NA	TRBJ2-6	NA	TGTGCCAGCACGGCAGGTTCTGGCTCTGGGGCCAACGTCCTGACTTTC	CASTAGSGSGANVLTF
13	TRBV5-1	NA	TRBJ1-1	NA	TGCGCCAGCAGCTTGAGGGATGAGGCTGAAGCTTTCTTT	CASSLRDEAEAFF
14	TRBV4-3	NA	TRBJ1-2	NA	TGCGCCAGCAGCCAAGGGCGGGGGCCCTATGGCTACACCTTC	CASSQGRGPYGYTF
13	TRBV5-4	TRBD1	TRBJ1-1	NA	TGTGCCAGCAGCTTTCAGGGGGGAACTGAAGCTTTCTTT	CASSFQGGTEAFF
13	TRBV18	NA	TRBJ2-3	NA	TGTGCCAGCTCACCAGTGGGGAAGAATACGCAGTATTTT	CASSPVGKNTQYF
16	TRBV5-1	TRBD2	TRBJ2-3	few	TGCGCCAGCAGAACTGATGGTAGCGGGATGGCAGATACGCAGTATTTT	CASRTDGSGMADTQYF
13	TRBV7-6	NA	TRBJ2-7	NA	TGTGCCAGCAGCTACAGGACGTACTACGAGCAGTACTTC	CASSYRTYYEQYF
13	TRBV5-1	NA	TRBJ2-7	NA	TGCGCCAGCAGCTTGGCCAGCTCCTACGAGCAGTACTTC	CASSLASSYEQYF
15	TRBV11-2	TRBD2	TRBJ2-7	NA	TGTGCCAGCAGCTCTGCGGGAGGAGGGACCTACGAGCAGTACTTC	CASSSAGGGTYEQYF
12	TRBV6-5	NA	TRBJ2-1	once	TGTGCCAGCAGTTACGGGCCGGGGGAGCAGTTCTTC	CASSYGPGEQFF